A selection of T cell receptor beta chains follows, all from one sample in a study of cytomegalovirus exposure and HLA in healthy donors. Profiled with immunoSEQ multiplex PCR; TCRdb holds only in-frame clones, not every one. This sample's clone table lists nearly 200,000 clones. The material sequenced was PBMCs. The receptors here all came from a boy between 10 and 17 years old in good health and CMV-seronegative. CDR3s include the opening cysteine and the closing phenylalanine or tryptophan. D genes are given only for firm matches.

V,length,D,J,CDR3,DNA
TRBV7-9,15,TRBD1,TRBJ2-4,CASSSNEPGQNIQYF,TGTGCCAGCAGCTCCAACGAACCGGGACAGAACATTCAGTACTTC
TRBV5-1,16,NA,TRBJ2-5,CASSLEGAGRSETQYF,TGCGCCAGCAGCTTGGAAGGGGCAGGGAGGTCGGAGACCCAGTACTTC
TRBV4-1,18,TRBD2,TRBJ2-7,CASSQFKPLAGPPYEQYF,TGCGCCAGCAGCCAATTCAAGCCGCTAGCGGGGCCTCCCTACGAGCAGTACTTC
TRBV6-5,15,TRBD2,TRBJ2-5,CASSPSGGRQETQYF,TGTGCCAGCAGCCCTAGCGGGGGACGACAAGAGACCCAGTACTTC
TRBV5-1,16,TRBD2,TRBJ2-3,CASSWTSGGREDTQYF,TGCGCCAGCAGCTGGACTAGCGGGGGGCGAGAAGATACGCAGTATTTT
TRBV19,13,NA,TRBJ2-1,CGRDSPSYNEQFF,TGTGGAAGGGACTCCCCCTCCTACAATGAGCAGTTCTTC
TRBV5-5,14,TRBD2,TRBJ2-5,CASSLSLAGDEQYF,TGTGCCAGCAGCTTAAGTCTAGCGGGGGATGAGCAGTACTTC
TRBV7-8,15,NA,TRBJ2-1,CASSSQRRGYNEQFF,TGTGCCAGCAGCTCCCAACGCCGGGGCTACAATGAGCAGTTCTTC
TRBV6-6,13,NA,TRBJ1-4,CASSFKGNEKLFF,TGTGCCAGCAGTTTCAAGGGGAATGAAAAACTGTTTTTT
TRBV6-1,15,TRBD1,TRBJ2-7,CASTRDSLPPDEQYF,TGTGCCAGCACCCGGGACAGCCTGCCCCCCGACGAGCAGTACTTC
TRBV5-1,18,TRBD1,TRBJ2-4,CASSWGQGFLLAKNIQYF,TGCGCCAGCAGCTGGGGACAGGGATTCTTATTAGCCAAAAACATTCAGTACTTC
TRBV14,13,TRBD1,TRBJ1-2,CASSGQGRWGYTF,TGTGCCAGCAGCGGACAGGGGCGGTGGGGCTACACCTTC
TRBV9,16,TRBD1,TRBJ1-4,CASSVGGGQGYEKLFF,TGTGCCAGCAGCGTAGGGGGAGGACAGGGGTATGAAAAACTGTTTTTT
TRBV5-1,14,NA,TRBJ1-2,CASSWEKANYGYTF,TGCGCCAGCAGCTGGGAGAAAGCTAACTATGGCTACACCTTC
TRBV6-5,15,NA,TRBJ2-7,CASSFNGGMGYEQYF,TGTGCCAGCAGCTTCAACGGAGGGATGGGGTACGAGCAGTACTTC
TRBV7-8,14,TRBD1,TRBJ1-2,CASSLRTGIQGYTF,TGTGCCAGCAGCTTGAGGACAGGGATCCAGGGCTACACCTTC